Following are 14 T cell receptor beta chains from one sample sequenced in a study of T cells in Graves' hyperthyroidism and ophthalmopathy. Amplification of TCR beta CDR3 regions was performed using RNA transcripts as template. The HTBI primer set served for first-round RT-PCR of the TCR CDR3. Each CDR3 protein gets one entry after TCRdb re-called the multiplex PCR reads with MiXCR. Here the sample spans hundreds of thousands of distinct CDR3 sequences, 14% to 15% being singletons. The sample consisted of blood. Receptors originate from a woman in her twenties or thirties with Graves' hyperthyroidism.

The V gene is TRBV20-1, the J gene TRBJ2-7; D unresolved. Trimming took off 5 bases at V and 3 bases at J, with 8 bases between the two ends. The CDR3 consists of 11 residues. Germline CDR1 is DFQATT and CDR2 is SNEGSKA (reference sequence). Here the CDR3 reads CSALPLYEQYF. For the CDR3, the DNA is TGCAGTGCTTTACCCCTCTACGAGCAGTACTTC.

The table lists this clonotype with a few counts. The J gene is TRBJ2-5, the V gene TRBV20-1, with 8 bases lining up with TRBD1. The trim removed 8 bases at V and 0 bases at J, leaving 8 bases unmatched. The CDR3 extends over 14 amino acids. Germline V gene data show CDR1 as DFQATT and CDR2 as SNEGSKA (reference sequence). The CDR3 loop is CSQLGQVNQETQYF. CDR3 bases: TGCAGTCAACTGGGACAGGTCAACCAAGAGACCCAGTACTTC.

The chain has TRBV20-1 and TRBJ2-6; the match to TRBD2 covers 9 bases. V was clipped by 5 bases and J by 2 bases; unmatched bases: 1. Germline V gene data show CDR1 as DFQATT and CDR2 as SNEGSKA (reference sequence). This CDR3 has 14 amino acids. The DNA for the CDR3 is TGCAGTGCTGGCGGGGGGGCTGGGGCCAACGTCCTGACTTTC. This gives the protein CSAGGGAGANVLTF.

This clonotype has a count of ten or more. The rearrangement joins TRBV28 to TRBJ2-7, with 8 bases that match TRBD2. Germline assignment: CDR1 MDHEN and CDR2 SYDVKM. V lost 7 bases and J lost 4; bases outside the gene matches: 12. This CDR3 contains 15 residues. The CDR3 DNA follows: TGTGCCAGCACTCCACCAGCGGGAGCGTGGTACGAGCAGTACTTC. Encoded protein: CASTPPAGAWYEQYF.

This clonotype was observed many times. The V gene is TRBV30, the J gene TRBJ2-3; 7 positions match TRBD2. V was clipped by 0 bases and J by 2 bases; unmatched bases: 5. Germline CDR1 reads GTSNPN; CDR2 reads SVGIG (reference sequence). This CDR3 comprises 15 residues. In DNA, the CDR3 is TGTGCCTGGAGTGTACTGGGGGGGTTCACAGATACGCAGTATTTT. Amino acids: CAWSVLGGFTDTQYF.

This clonotype was detected a few times. The chain uses TRBV30 and TRBJ2-2, with D perhaps TRBD1 (5 bases). Germline CDR1 GTSNPN, CDR2 SVGIG (reference sequence). This CDR3 has 13 residues. Trimming pared 8 bases from V and 1 base from J, leaving 11 bases between. The CDR3 DNA follows: TGTGCCGGAAACAGGAAGAACACCGGGGAGCTGTTTTTT. Translated: CAGNRKNTGELFF.

At least ten counts were recorded for this clonotype. This chain links TRBV7-9 with TRBJ2-3, with D maybe TRBD2 (6 bases). In germline, CDR1 is SEHNR, CDR2 FQNEAQ (reference sequence). The CDR3 sequence is 14 residues long. Trimming cost V 8 bases and J 0 bases, with 12 bases left between them. CDR3 coding DNA: TGTGCCAGCCTTAGCGGCAGTAGCACAGATACGCAGTATTTT. Encoded protein: CASLSGSSTDTQYF.

Points on this clonotype: The junction does not match germline at one end; this may be a read error. The CDR3 protein is CASSESSGSYEQFF. The CDR3 nucleotides read TGCGCCAGCAGTGAGTCTAGCGGGAGCTATGAGCAGTTCTTC. The rearrangement uses TRBV3-1 and TRBJ2-1; 10 bases fit TRBD2. Looked up from germline, CDR1 is LGHDT and CDR2 is YNNKEL (reference sequence). This CDR3 is built from 14 residues.

At least ten counts were recorded for this clonotype. V gene TRBV11-2 combines with J gene TRBJ2-3, with D possibly matching TRBD2 (5 bases). Trimming cost V 2 bases and J 6 bases, with 15 bases left between them. The CDR3 runs 15 residues. CDR1 and CDR2 from the germline V gene are SGHAT and FQNNGV. The CDR3 DNA reads as TGTGCCAGCAGCTTATGGACGCCTGGAGGTGATACGCAGTATTTT. Protein product: CASSLWTPGGDTQYF.

This clonotype was observed at least ten times. The V and J genes are TRBV28 and TRBJ2-7, with D possibly TRBD1 on 6 matching bases. Trimming took off 3 bases at V and 6 bases at J, with 9 bases between the two ends. The CDR3 runs 12 residues. CDR1 is MDHEN, CDR2 SYDVKM, per germline. The CDR3 DNA reads as TGTGCCAGCAGTTTGTACAGGGCCGAGCAGTACTTC. This codes for CASSLYRAEQYF.

This clonotype was seen only a few times. The rearrangement uses TRBV7-3 and TRBJ2-2; D possibly uses TRBD1 or TRBD2 (5 bases each). Trimming shortened V by 4 bases and J by 7 bases, and 13 bases separated the two germline ends. The length of the CDR3 is 14 residues. Germline V gene data show CDR1 as SGHTA and CDR2 as FQGTGA. The CDR3 here is CASSSLGAYGELFF. The CDR3 DNA reads TGTGCCAGCAGCTCCCTCGGGGCCTACGGGGAGCTGTTTTTT.

This clonotype was recorded many times. This chain joins TRBV10-3 and TRBJ1-1; D call uncertain. The germline CDR1 and CDR2 sequences are ENHRY and SYGVKD. The CDR3 contains 13 residues. The V end was cut by 2 bases, the J end by 5 bases, with 9 bases between. CDR3 region: CAISETRRTEAFF. CDR3 nucleotides: TGTGCCATCAGTGAGACGAGGCGGACTGAAGCTTTCTTT.

The table lists this clonotype with a few counts. The chain carries TRBV7-2 and TRBJ2-1; D possibly corresponds to TRBD1 (6 bases). This CDR3 has 15 residues. V lost 5 bases and J lost 0, with 11 bases in between. Germline loops: CDR1 SGHTA, CDR2 FQGNSA. The CDR3, as DNA: TGTGCCAGCAGCGTCACAGGGAGCTCCTACAATGAGCAGTTCTTC. Its translation is CASSVTGSSYNEQFF.

This clonotype was seen a few times. The chain couples TRBV3-1 to TRBJ2-7; D is uncertain. Trimming removed 4 bases from V and 2 bases from J, with 9 bases in between. Germline-derived CDR1 and CDR2 are LGHDT and YNNKEL (reference sequence). This CDR3 comprises 13 residues. The CDR3 DNA follows: TGTGCCAGCAGCCCCACAAAGGCCTACGAGCAGTACTTC. Protein: CASSPTKAYEQYF.